This T cell receptor beta chain was retrieved from a study of blood T cell repertoires in COVID-19. Study details: Samples came from the United States, Italy and Spain, spanning acute and convalescent COVID-19.

The V and J ends lost 0 bases and 7 bases respectively, with 13 bases between them. Germline V gives CDR1 SGHAT, CDR2 FQNNGV. This CDR3 is built from 15 residues. Per the original data handling: Estimated nucleated cell counts came from reference gene primer amplification. TCRdb's copy holds only in-frame clones and misses some; the assay was immunoSEQ multiplex PCR. V and J calls and clone size are copied from that table; D and trimming were computed from the DNA. The sample has roughly 250,000 clones; 75% to 90% are singletons. Participants were placed into cohorts based on the clinical history they reported.

The sample comprised PBMCs or T cells enriched from blood (not recorded which). This receptor was taken from a woman in her thirties with acute COVID-19. The gene calls are TRBV11-2 and TRBJ1-5; weak D call: TRBD1 (5 bases). Here the CDR3 DNA reads TGTGCCAGCAGCTTAGAACCCAGTGGGGCCCAGCCCCAGCATTTT. It encodes CASSLEPSGAQPQHF.